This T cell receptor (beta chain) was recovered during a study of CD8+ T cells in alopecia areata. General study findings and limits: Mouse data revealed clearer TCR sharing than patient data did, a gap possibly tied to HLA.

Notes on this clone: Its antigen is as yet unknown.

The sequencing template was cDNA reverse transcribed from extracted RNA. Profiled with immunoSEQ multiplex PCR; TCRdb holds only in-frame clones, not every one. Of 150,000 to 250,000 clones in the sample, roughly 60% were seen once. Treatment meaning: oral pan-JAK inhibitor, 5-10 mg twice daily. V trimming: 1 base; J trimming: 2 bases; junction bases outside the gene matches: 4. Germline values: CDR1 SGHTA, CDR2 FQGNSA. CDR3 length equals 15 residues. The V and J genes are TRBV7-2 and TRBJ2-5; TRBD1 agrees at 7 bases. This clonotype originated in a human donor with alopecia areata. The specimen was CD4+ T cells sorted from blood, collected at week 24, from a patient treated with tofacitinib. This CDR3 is CASSLGGTEQETQYF. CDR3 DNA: TGTGCCAGCAGCTTAGGGGGGACAGAGCAAGAGACCCAGTACTTC. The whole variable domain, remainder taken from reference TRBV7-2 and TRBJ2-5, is GAGVSQSPSNKVTEKGKDVELRCDPISGHTALYWYRQSLGQGLEFLIYFQGNSAPDKSGLPSDRFSAERTGGSVSTLTIQRTQQEDSAVYLCASSLGGTEQETQYFGPGTRLLVL.